This passage covers 20 T cell receptor beta chains from one sample sequenced in a study of memory CD4+ T cells and cytomegalovirus serostatus. The sort gate was single viable CD3+CD4+CD8-CD45RO+ cells for memory CD4+ T cells. Method: immunoSEQ multiplex PCR; TCRdb's copy keeps in-frame clones and lacks some. The data show 35,000 to 50,000 clones, just under 80% seen once. Specimen: memory CD4+ T cells from blood. The source of these receptors is an adult in good health and CMV-seronegative.

Turning to this clone: Its ends do not fully match the called genes, so a read error is possible. This chain joins TRBV7-7 and TRBJ2-3, with 8 bases lining up with TRBD2. The CDR3 runs 16 residues. Looked up from germline, CDR1 is SSHAT and CDR2 is FNYEAQ (reference sequence). CDR3 loop: CASSPHSGENTDTQYF. CDR3 nucleotides: TGTGCTAGCAGCCCCCATAGCGGGGAGAACACAGATACGCAGTATTTT.

The chain combines TRBV11-2 with TRBJ2-7; no clear D. The CDR3 covers 13 residues. V lost 4 bases to trimming and J lost 4 bases, with 11 bases between them. Germline CDR1 reads SGHAT; CDR2 reads FQNNGV. The CDR3 DNA follows: TGTGCCAGCAGCTCGTCAGGCGGTTACGAGCAGTACTTC. It translates to CASSSSGGYEQYF.

V gene TRBV6-5 combines with J gene TRBJ2-7, with D perhaps matching TRBD2 (6 bases). The CDR3 has 14 residues. V lost 6 bases and J 0 bases, leaving 12 bases between the germline ends. Germline CDR1 and CDR2: MNHEY and SVGAGI. The CDR3 nucleotides are TGTGCCAGCAGCAATCTGGGGGGCTCCTACGAGCAGTACTTC. Amino acid sequence: CASSNLGGSYEQYF.

The chain has TRBV10-3 and TRBJ2-3; no reliable D call. This CDR3 has 11 residues. The V end was cut by 10 bases, the J end by 2 bases, with 7 bases between. Germline V gene lookup returns CDR1 ENHRY and CDR2 SYGVKD. CDR3 amino acids: CATTATDTQYF. The CDR3 nucleotides are TGTGCCACCACGGCCACAGATACGCAGTATTTT.

The CDR3 region has the DNA TGTGCCAGCAGCTCCTACCGGACAGGAGCCAATATTGAAGCTTTCTTT. This encodes CASSSYRTGANIEAFF. The gene calls are TRBV7-2 and TRBJ1-1; 7 bases agree with TRBD1. CDR3 length: 16 residues. The V and J ends lost 4 bases and 7 bases, in that order; junction bases with no gene match: 15. Per the germline V gene, CDR1 is SGHTA and CDR2 is FQGNSA.

The chain is built from TRBV7-9 and TRBJ2-7; a weak D match, TRBD2 (6 bases). Germline CDR1 reads SEHNR; CDR2 reads FQNEAQ (reference sequence). The CDR3 totals 14 residues. V lost 2 bases and J lost 5, with 13 bases in between. The CDR3 protein is CASSLTREADEQYF. CDR3 nucleotides: TGTGCCAGCAGCTTAACCAGGGAGGCGGACGAGCAGTACTTC.

This chain joins TRBV7-2 and TRBJ2-1; 8 bases fit TRBD2. Germline trimming cut 5 bases from V and 13 bases from J; bases unmatched to any gene: 16. Germline-derived CDR1 and CDR2 are SGHTA and FQGNSA. CDR3 length equals 15 residues. CDR3 sequence (DNA): TGTGCCAGCAGCCAAGAAGCGGGGGCCGGCTTGTGTCAGTTCTTC. This sequence encodes CASSQEAGAGLCQFF.

As for this clone: Other DNA sequences in this specimen translate into the identical CDR3. The CDR3: CASRLDRSSYNEQFF. The CDR3 bases are TGTGCCAGTAGACTGGACAGGAGCTCCTACAATGAGCAGTTCTTC. The chain carries TRBV19 and TRBJ2-1, with 7 bases aligning to TRBD1. The V gene end was trimmed by 6 bases and the J gene end by 0 bases; junction bases not matched to a gene: 5. Germline loops: CDR1 LNHDA, CDR2 SQIVND (reference sequence). The CDR3 sequence is 15 residues long. Using reference TRBV19 and TRBJ2-1 for the parts outside the CDR3, the full variable domain is DGGITQSPKYLFRKEGQNVTLSCEQNLNHDAMYWYRQDPGQGLRLIYYSQIVNDFQKGDIAEGYSVSREKKESFPLTVTSAQKNPTAFYLCASRLDRSSYNEQFFGPGTRLTVL.

The chain links TRBV5-1 to TRBJ1-6; no firm D call. V was cut by 4 bases and J by 7 bases, with 15 bases left in between. Germline V gene lookup returns CDR1 SGHRS and CDR2 YFSETQ. The CDR3 covers 15 residues. The CDR3 loop is CASSLNSNQNSPLHF. The DNA of the CDR3 is TGCGCCAGCAGCCTGAACTCCAACCAGAATTCACCCCTCCACTTT.

This chain joins TRBV4-1 and TRBJ2-7; weak D call: TRBD2 (5 bases). The V gene's germline CDR1 is MGHRA and CDR2 YSYEKL. The CDR3 consists of 13 residues. V dropped 1 base and J dropped 6 bases, with 10 bases sitting between them. The CDR3 region has the DNA TGCGCCAGCAGCCAAGCCGGGATTACCGAGCAGTACTTC. Protein sequence: CASSQAGITEQYF.

V and J are TRBV2 and TRBJ2-2, with 10 bases lining up with TRBD1. Germline loops: CDR1 SNHLY, CDR2 FYNNEI. The CDR3 length is 15 residues. Trimming at V came to 8 bases and at J to 4 bases, leaving 7 bases not matched to a gene. The CDR3 DNA reads as TGTGCCAGCCAGCCCGGGACAGGGGCCACCGGGGAGCTGTTTTTT. Translating it yields CASQPGTGATGELFF.

The gene calls are TRBV30 and TRBJ2-6; 7 nucleotides agree with TRBD1. The germline V gene has CDR1 GTSNPN and CDR2 SVGIG (reference sequence). The V and J ends lost 3 bases and 3 bases, in that order; junction bases with no gene match: 8. This CDR3 has 16 amino acids. DNA for the CDR3: TGTGCCTGGAGCGAGGGGGCCCTCCGTGGGGCCAACGTCCTGACTTTC. Translation gives CAWSEGALRGANVLTF.

The chain combines TRBV7-2 with TRBJ2-1; 8 nucleotides agree with TRBD2. The V gene's germline CDR1 is SGHTA and CDR2 FQGNSA. Trimming at V came to 4 bases and at J to 1 base, leaving 12 bases not matched to a gene. The CDR3 consists of 18 residues. The CDR3 reads CASSYPGTGGQSYNEQFF. The CDR3 DNA sequence: TGTGCCAGCAGCTACCCCGGGACGGGGGGGCAATCCTACAATGAGCAGTTCTTC.

The V gene is TRBV19, the J gene TRBJ1-6, with TRBD1 matching 8 bases. J was trimmed by 11 bases and V by 0 bases; bases with no gene match: 9. The CDR3 length is 16 residues. Germline CDR1 is LNHDA and CDR2 is SQIVND (reference sequence). This CDR3 reads CASSIDRGQAATPLHF. In DNA, the CDR3 is TGTGCCAGTAGTATAGATCGGGGACAGGCGGCGACACCCCTCCACTTT.

The chain carries TRBV7-9 and TRBJ2-7, with D unclear. The germline V and J ends were trimmed by 5 bases and 6 bases, with 14 bases remaining between them. Germline lookup yields CDR1 SEHNR and CDR2 FQNEAQ (reference sequence). CDR3 length equals 13 residues. CDR3 nucleotide sequence: TGTGCCAGCAGCCAGGCCGGGTCTACCGAGCAGTACTTC. This translates into CASSQAGSTEQYF.

The chain employs TRBV18 and TRBJ2-7; possibly TRBD1 for D (6 bases). The CDR3 spans 14 residues. V dropped 2 bases and J dropped 0 bases, with 8 bases sitting between them. Germline lookup yields CDR1 KGHSH and CDR2 LQKENI. The CDR3 coding sequence is TGTGCCAGCTCACCAAGGGACAACTCCTACGAGCAGTACTTC. Translating it yields CASSPRDNSYEQYF.

This clone showed up just once. This chain uses TRBV7-5 with TRBJ2-7; the table calls TRBD1, which could not be checked here. TRBV7-5 is a listed pseudogene. This CDR3 comprises 14 residues. In nucleotides, the CDR3 is TGTGCCAGAAGCTCGGACAGGGGGGGCTACGAGCAGTACTTC. It is translated as CARSSDRGGYEQYF.

This clone has a single count. The chain is built from TRBV7-2 and TRBJ2-1; D is unclear. Germline values: CDR1 SGHTA, CDR2 FQGNSA. This CDR3 is built from 13 residues. The V end lost 5 bases, the J end lost 7 bases, and 12 bases lay between the germline ends. The CDR3 nucleotides read TGTGCCAGCAGCAGACCTCGTGTTAATGAGCAGTTCTTC. Translation gives CASSRPRVNEQFF. The full variable domain, completed using reference TRBV7-2 and TRBJ2-1, is GAGVSQSPSNKVTEKGKDVELRCDPISGHTALYWYRQSLGQGLEFLIYFQGNSAPDKSGLPSDRFSAERTGGSVSTLTIQRTQQEDSAVYLCASSRPRVNEQFFGPGTRLTVL.

The V and J genes are TRBV18 and TRBJ1-1; perhaps TRBD1 as D (5 bases). CDR3 length equals 13 residues. In germline, CDR1 is KGHSH, CDR2 LQKENI. The ends were cut back, 7 bases at V and 4 bases at J, with 13 bases in the middle. The CDR3, as DNA: TGTGCCAGCTTCCCCGGGACCGGCACTGAAGCTTTCTTT. The encoded protein is CASFPGTGTEAFF.

In DNA form, the CDR3 reads TGTGCCAGCAGCTTAGGTTTCGTCGAGCAGTACTTC. Translation: CASSLGFVEQYF. The chain links TRBV7-2 to TRBJ2-7, with D uncertain. V was cut by 1 base and J by 6 bases, with 7 bases left in between. Germline V lookup: CDR1 SGHTA, CDR2 FQGNSA. This CDR3 comprises 12 residues.